This T cell receptor beta chain was identified in a study of T cell responses to AZD1222 COVID-19 vaccine. Trimming cost V 1 base and J 1 base, with 5 bases left between them. CDR1 is GTSNPN, CDR2 SVGIG, per germline (reference sequence). The CDR3 covers 13 residues. Profiling relied on immunoSEQ multiplex PCR, and the TCRdb table lists in-frame clones only, not all of them. The repertoire includes more than 120,000 clones, about 91% of them detected once, and 9.3% sits in the top ten. The sequencing used peripheral blood, collected 28 days after the second AZD1222 dose. The chain links TRBV30 to TRBJ2-1; no firm D call. The clonotype comes from an adult who received the AZD1222 COVID-19 vaccine. The CDR3 sequence is CAWSETSYNEQFF. The CDR3 nucleotides are TGTGCCTGGAGTGAGACGTCCTACAATGAGCAGTTCTTC.